A single sample gave rise to the 26 T cell receptor beta chains below, sequenced in a study of cytomegalovirus exposure and HLA in healthy donors. PCR employed 60 Vbeta and 13 Jbeta primers. Produced via immunoSEQ multiplex PCR; TCRdb's table is partial and in-frame only. The repertoire holds 95,000 to 150,000 clones, more than 15% seen once, with 2.5% to 3% in the top ten. Sequencing input: PBMCs. Every receptor here comes from a female donor in good health and CMV-seropositive.

This chain uses TRBV9 with TRBJ2-5, with 14 bases matching TRBD2. The length of the CDR3 is 16 residues. The trim removed 3 bases at V and 2 bases at J, leaving 3 bases unmatched. Germline V gene data show CDR1 as SGDLS and CDR2 as YYNGEE. This chain's CDR3 is CASSDGTSGGQETQYF. The CDR3 DNA follows: TGTGCCAGCAGCGACGGGACTAGCGGGGGACAAGAGACCCAGTACTTC.

The V and J genes are TRBV2 and TRBJ2-1; a possible D gene is TRBD1 (5 bases). Germline CDR1 SNHLY, CDR2 FYNNEI. CDR3 length: 13 amino acids. V lost 10 bases, J lost 5 bases, and 15 bases lay in between. This CDR3 is CATQGGYHNEQFF. CDR3 coding DNA: TGTGCCACTCAGGGCGGCTACCACAATGAGCAGTTCTTC.

This clone was observed a few times. The chain couples TRBV2 to TRBJ1-1; D gene ambiguous. The germline V and J ends were trimmed by 3 bases and 1 base, with 6 bases remaining between them. The CDR3 loop spans 13 amino acids. Germline V lookup: CDR1 SNHLY, CDR2 FYNNEI. The CDR3 coding sequence is TGTGCCAGCAGTGACGAGGGGAACACTGAAGCTTTCTTT. Its translation is CASSDEGNTEAFF.

This clone was observed a handful of times. This chain uses TRBV25-1 with TRBJ2-7, with TRBD1 as a possible D gene (5 bases). The CDR3 is 12 amino acids. From germline, CDR1 is MGHDK and CDR2 SYGVNS. V gave up 3 bases and J gave up 3 bases, with 6 bases separating them. The CDR3 reads CASSDDSYEQYF. CDR3 in DNA: TGTGCCAGCAGTGATGACAGCTACGAGCAGTACTTC.

V gene TRBV27 combines with J gene TRBJ2-2, with TRBD1 identical over 11 bases. The ends lost 4 bases at V and 8 bases at J; junction bases unmatched: 6. Germline-derived CDR1 and CDR2 are MNHEY and SMNVEV (reference sequence). There are 15 residues in the CDR3. The CDR3 DNA sequence: TGTGCCAGCAGTTCAGAGGACAGGGGGCTAGGGGAGCTGTTTTTT. Translated, it gives CASSSEDRGLGELFF.

The sample holds a few counts of this clone. The J gene is TRBJ2-1, the V gene TRBV10-3, with a weak D call TRBD1 (6 bases). CDR1 is ENHRY and CDR2 is SYGVKD in the germline V gene. V gave up 6 bases and J gave up 9 bases, with 18 bases separating them. CDR3 length: 14 residues. DNA of the CDR3: TGTGCCATCAGACAGGGTCGTTTTTTTCCTGAGCAGTTCTTC. Amino acids: CAIRQGRFFPEQFF.

A few counts support this clone. This rearrangement joins TRBV28 to TRBJ1-2, with a weak D call TRBD1 (5 bases). Germline V gene lookup returns CDR1 MDHEN and CDR2 SYDVKM. CDR3 length equals 14 residues. With 10 bases removed from V and 6 bases from J, the gap between germline ends came to 21 bases. The CDR3 DNA is TGTGCCACCCCTTCGCCGGGGGGTTCGCATGGCTACACCTTC. Amino acid sequence: CATPSPGGSHGYTF.

The rearrangement joins TRBV5-4 to TRBJ2-1; 9 bases align to TRBD2. CDR3 length: 15 amino acids. Germline CDR1 is SGHNT and CDR2 is YYREEE (reference sequence). The ends lost 4 bases at V and 6 bases at J; junction bases unmatched: 8. The CDR3 DNA reads TGTGCCAGCAGCACTGGGCGGGAGGGTAGCAATGAGCAGTTCTTC. Translated, it gives CASSTGREGSNEQFF.

This clone was picked up a small number of times. The chain combines TRBV12-5 with TRBJ2-5; 11 bases are shared with TRBD1. Germline CDR1 reads LGHNT; CDR2 reads FRNRAP. V lost 6 bases, J lost 5 bases, and 8 bases stayed unmatched. The CDR3 contains 15 residues. The CDR3: CASGPRDRGWETQYF. CDR3 DNA sequence: TGTGCTAGTGGGCCCCGGGACAGGGGGTGGGAGACCCAGTACTTC.

The rearrangement uses TRBV2 and TRBJ1-4, with D hard to call. Between the trimmed V and J ends, which lost 3 bases and 0 bases, there was a span of 8 bases. The CDR3 totals 15 residues. CDR1 and CDR2 from the germline V gene are SNHLY and FYNNEI. The CDR3 DNA sequence: TGTGCCAGCAGTGACCCGGGTGCAACTAATGAAAAACTGTTTTTT. Its translation: CASSDPGATNEKLFF.

This rearrangement joins TRBV28 to TRBJ2-1; 9 positions match TRBD2. V lost 10 bases and J lost 3; bases outside the gene matches: 7. The CDR3 has 14 residues. CDR1 MDHEN and CDR2 SYDVKM come from the germline V gene. CDR3 DNA: TGTGCCACCAGAGCGGGGGGAAACTACAATGAGCAGTTCTTC. This codes for CATRAGGNYNEQFF.

This clone turned up a few times. The DNA for the CDR3 is TGTGCCAGCAGCATTCTACAGGGCTATGGCTACACCTTC. Residues: CASSILQGYGYTF. The chain recombines TRBV5-8 with TRBJ1-2; D is possibly TRBD1 (6 bases). There are 13 residues in the CDR3. The germline V gene has CDR1 SGHTS and CDR2 YDEGEE. V was shortened by 4 bases and J by 4 bases, with 11 bases between the two germline ends.

The rearrangement links TRBV7-2 to TRBJ1-3; 8 bases are shared with TRBD1. Germline values: CDR1 SGHTA, CDR2 FQGNSA. The CDR3 consists of 16 residues. The V and J ends lost 5 bases and 1 base, in that order; junction bases with no gene match: 7. In DNA, the CDR3 is TGTGCCAGCAGCCCCGGACAGGGAGCTTCTGGAAACACCATATATTTT. It specifies CASSPGQGASGNTIYF.

The V gene is TRBV2, the J gene TRBJ2-7; tentative D call: TRBD1 (6 bases). The CDR3 spans 15 residues. Germline V gene sequence: CDR1 SNHLY, CDR2 FYNNEI. Trimming stripped 7 bases from V and 7 bases from J, with 23 bases between. The CDR3 DNA follows: TGTGCCAGCATGCGGAACCCTACGGGCACAGGGGAGCAGTACTTC. It specifies CASMRNPTGTGEQYF.

V gene TRBV6-5 combines with J gene TRBJ2-2; D may be TRBD2 (5 bases). CDR1 and CDR2 (germline): MNHEY, SVGAGI. The V gene lost 8 bases and the J gene lost 3 bases, with 16 bases spanning the gap. The CDR3 loop spans 15 amino acids. The CDR3 is CASFRFLRDTGELFF. Written as DNA, the CDR3 is TGTGCCAGCTTCAGGTTTCTGAGGGACACCGGGGAGCTGTTTTTT.

CDR3 nucleotides: TGTGCCAGCAGCCACCGGGACTCTGGCGCTTTCTTT. Amino acids: CASSHRDSGAFF. V is TRBV6-5 and J is TRBJ1-1, with a tentative D call TRBD1 (5 bases). This CDR3 is 12 amino acids long. Germline CDR1 reads MNHEY; CDR2 reads SVGAGI. V was cut by 6 bases and J by 11 bases, with 16 bases left in between.

The CDR3 protein is CASRQGYEQYF. As DNA, the CDR3 is TGTGCCAGCAGGCAGGGGTACGAGCAGTACTTC. The V and J genes are TRBV2 and TRBJ2-7, with a weak D call TRBD1 (6 bases). Germline V CDR1 and CDR2: SNHLY, FYNNEI. The CDR3 is made up of 11 amino acids. The V and J ends lost 6 bases and 4 bases respectively, with 7 bases between them.

This clone was found a few times. The chain carries TRBV4-2 and TRBJ2-7; TRBD2 matches 9 bases. The CDR3 contains 17 residues. Germline-derived CDR1 and CDR2 are LGHNA and YNFKEQ. The junction had 8 bases not matched to a gene; V was cut back by 2 bases and J by 0 bases. CDR3 nucleotides: TGTGCCAGCAGCCAACAAAGCGGGGGGTGGAGCTCCTACGAGCAGTACTTC. Translating gives CASSQQSGGWSSYEQYF.

The chain links TRBV4-3 to TRBJ2-5, with 7 bases fitting TRBD1. The end of the DNA fits TRBJ2-7 better, so the J call may be wrong. The CDR3 sequence is 17 residues long. Germline CDR1 and CDR2: LGHNA and YSLEER. The CDR3 nucleotides are TGCGCCAGCAGCCAAGATAGCCCAGACAGGGCCCCCTACGAGCAGTACTTC. Translation gives CASSQDSPDRAPYEQYF.

The chain carries TRBV30 and TRBJ2-2; weak D call: TRBD1 (5 bases). The CDR3 spans 13 residues. V lost 4 bases, J lost 7 bases, and 13 bases lay in between. CDR1 and CDR2 (germline): GTSNPN, SVGIG (reference sequence). The CDR3 DNA sequence: TGTGCCTGGAACCGGATAGGGGTCGGGGAGCTGTTTTTT. Translating it yields CAWNRIGVGELFF.

In this sample, this clone turned up a few times. This chain joins TRBV29-1 and TRBJ1-2; possibly TRBD1 for D (6 bases). Germline V gives CDR1 SQVTM, CDR2 ANQGSEA. The V end was cut by 0 bases, the J end by 7 bases, with 18 bases between. The CDR3 is made up of 15 amino acids. The DNA for the CDR3 is TGCAGCGTTGAAGAGCAATTAGGACAGATCTCTGGCTACACCTTC. It is translated as CSVEEQLGQISGYTF.

CDR3 amino acids: CASSLQVVGYTF. CDR3 DNA sequence: TGTGCCAGCAGTTTACAGGTGGTGGGCTACACCTTC. This sequence joins TRBV6-6 and TRBJ1-2, with TRBD1 as a possible D gene (5 bases). Trimming took off 4 bases at V and 8 bases at J, with 11 bases between the two ends. Germline-derived CDR1 and CDR2 are MNHNY and SVGAGI (reference sequence). CDR3 length: 12 amino acids.

This clone was counted a few times. This chain's CDR3 is CASSAHGLPDTQYF. The CDR3 DNA sequence: TGTGCCAGCAGCGCCCACGGTCTACCCGATACGCAGTATTTT. This chain uses TRBV7-2 with TRBJ2-3; no reliable D call. The CDR3 is made up of 14 amino acids. V lost 5 bases, J lost 6 bases, and 15 bases lay in between. CDR1 and CDR2 (germline): SGHTA, FQGNSA.

This clone is deemed medium-sized. This chain connects TRBV28 to TRBJ1-1, with D unresolved. This CDR3 is built from 12 residues. Deletions cut 6 bases from V and 4 bases from J, with 9 bases between. Germline loops: CDR1 MDHEN, CDR2 SYDVKM. The DNA for the CDR3 is TGTGCCAGCAGAGACTCGCCCACTGAAGCTTTCTTT. It encodes CASRDSPTEAFF.

This clone was recorded a few times. This rearrangement joins TRBV6-6 to TRBJ2-1, with D possibly matching TRBD1 (6 bases). V shed 6 bases and J shed 5 bases, with 14 bases lying between them. This CDR3 has 14 residues. CDR1 is MNHNY, CDR2 SVGAGI, per germline (reference sequence). CDR3 nucleotides: TGTGCCAGCAGGATGGACAGTTTTAACAATGAGCAGTTCTTC. Translated, it gives CASRMDSFNNEQFF.

Only a few counts were recorded for this clone. The J gene is TRBJ2-1, the V gene TRBV5-6; TRBD2 aligns across 13 bases. The germline V gene encodes CDR1 SGHDT and CDR2 YYEEEE. V lost 0 bases and J lost 4; bases outside the gene matches: 7. There are 18 residues in the CDR3. CDR3: CASSLGTTSGRRYNEQFF. The CDR3 DNA reads TGTGCCAGCAGCTTGGGGACGACTAGCGGGAGGCGATACAATGAGCAGTTCTTC. Full variable domain (rest looked up from reference TRBV5-6 and TRBJ2-1): DAGVTQSPTHLIKTRGQQVTLRCSPKSGHDTVSWYQQALGQGPQFIFQYYEEEERQRGNFPDRFSGHQFPNYSSELNVNALLLGDSALYLCASSLGTTSGRRYNEQFFGPGTRLTVL.